The source of this TCR beta chain is a study of early stage breast cancer tumors. Across the whole study: About 70% of the 16 invasive tumors were ER+, PR+ and HER2-. Roughly 9.6-fold was the mean read coverage per sample. Study observations and caveats: Commonly generated sequences made up most enriched TCRB sequences shared between patients. Chain pairing and CD4, CD8 or FOXP3 expression were not captured.

With respect to this clone: The antigen remains undetermined.

Germline V gives CDR1 SGHKS, CDR2 YYEKEE (reference sequence). V lost 0 bases to trimming and J lost 5 bases, with 12 bases between them. The CDR3 runs 15 residues. Repertoires were generated with immunoSEQ multiplex PCR, while TCRdb's copy carries only in-frame clones and drops some. The sample lists 9,500 to 10,000 clones, 64% seen once, with about 11% in the top ten. The material sequenced was breast tumor tissue. The genes are TRBV5-5 and TRBJ1-5; D call uncertain. The sequence derives from a person between 60 and 70 years old with breast cancer. The CDR3 DNA follows: TGTGCCAGCAGCTTGGGGGGTAGGCTCTATCAGCCCCAGCATTTT. This encodes CASSLGGRLYQPQHF.